The clone carrying this T cell receptor (beta chain) was detected only a few times. The germline gives CDR1 SEHNR, CDR2 FQNEAQ (reference sequence). The CDR3 is 11 residues long. Trimming left V 0 bases short and J 9 bases short, with 5 bases between. The entry originates in a study of cytomegalovirus exposure and HLA in healthy donors. Study-wide context: Early released data had about 80 million unique TCRs, all coming from HLA-typed donors.

Both 60 Vbeta primers and 13 Jbeta primers went into the PCR. This table comes from immunoSEQ multiplex PCR, and its TCRdb copy is limited to in-frame clones, with some not included. The sample lists about 200,000 clones, roughly an eighth occurring once. The sequenced sample consisted of PBMCs. V and J are TRBV7-9 and TRBJ2-5; D unclear. The TCR sequence derives from a man over 45 in good health and CMV-seropositive. The CDR3 sequence is CASSLASAQYF. The CDR3 DNA reads as TGTGCCAGCAGCTTAGCGAGTGCCCAGTACTTC.